This T cell receptor (beta chain) was captured by sequencing in a study of T cell responses to AZD1222 COVID-19 vaccine. Using immunoSEQ multiplex PCR, the repertoire was profiled, and TCRdb retains in-frame clones only, with some absent. The data show 29,000 or so clones, 85% to 95% seen once. General study points: CD4 TCRs linked to vaccination spanned spike, dominating at 160-218 and 743-854. Among the donors, most were white British and more were female, and clonal diversity was possibly underestimated. Unmutated variant regions are reportedly targeted by nearly half of spike-specific TCRs. Every sample of the repertoires postdated the peak T cell response.

Germline values: CDR1 SSHAT, CDR2 FNYEAQ (reference sequence). CDR3 length equals 14 residues. Note on this clone: Its target is not known. Its ends do not fully match the called genes, so a read error is possible.

This chain links TRBV7-7 with TRBJ2-1; TRBD2 matches at 12 bases. This TCR was recovered from an adult in good health. The source was peripheral blood, collected on day 0 of AZD1222 vaccination. In DNA form, the CDR3 reads TGTGCTAGCAGTCCGACTAGCGGGAGCTCTGAGCAGTTCTTC. Its translation: CASSPTSGSSEQFF.